Presented here are 6 T cell receptor beta chains from one specimen sequenced in a study of T cells after yellow fever vaccination. MiXCR, applied by TCRdb to the 5' RACE reads, yields one record per CDR3 protein. Of about 320,000 distinct CDR3 sequences listed, about 11% are singletons. The specimen comprised CD4+ T cells sorted from PBMCs, sampled 45 days after the yellow fever booster vaccination. The receptor source for this set is a man in his late teens or twenties who received the YFV17D yellow fever vaccine.

The chain carries TRBV2 and TRBJ1-4, with 9 nucleotides matching TRBD1. The CDR3 is made up of 18 amino acids. V lost 5 bases and J lost 1; bases outside the gene matches: 11. Per germline, CDR1 SNHLY and CDR2 FYNNEI. CDR3 sequence: CASSLDRGTPLTNEKLFF. CDR3 nucleotide sequence: TGTGCCAGCAGTTTAGACAGGGGGACCCCCCTAACTAATGAAAAACTGTTTTTT.

In this sample, this clonotype turned up a few times. The rearrangement joins TRBV15 to TRBJ1-1; unclear D gene. The ends were cut back, 1 base at V and 0 bases at J, with 9 bases in the middle. CDR1 and CDR2 (germline): LNHNV, YYDKDF (reference sequence). CDR3 length: 15 amino acids. CDR3 in amino acids: CATSRGGHLNTEAFF. The CDR3 DNA sequence: TGTGCCACCAGCAGAGGTGGTCACTTGAACACTGAAGCTTTCTTT.

This clonotype showed up many times. In DNA form, the CDR3 reads TGTGCCAGTCGGGACGGGAGCACAGATACGCAGTATTTT. Translated, it gives CASRDGSTDTQYF. The genes are TRBV7-8 and TRBJ2-3; either TRBD1 or TRBD2 may supply D (5 bases each). Trimming stripped 9 bases from V and 0 bases from J, with 10 bases between. Germline values: CDR1 SGHVS, CDR2 FQNEAQ. CDR3 length equals 13 residues.

This clonotype was observed a handful of times. The chain couples TRBV20-1 to TRBJ1-1; 8 nucleotides line up with TRBD1. After removal of 6 bases from V and 6 bases from J, the junction contained 9 bases not matched to a gene. Germline V gene lookup returns CDR1 DFQATT and CDR2 SNEGSKA (reference sequence). The CDR3 is 13 residues long. The CDR3 sequence is CSAYLTGESEAFF. The CDR3 DNA sequence: TGCAGTGCGTACCTGACAGGGGAATCTGAAGCTTTCTTT.

The sample holds a few counts of this clonotype. The V and J genes are TRBV5-1 and TRBJ2-2; no clear D. V lost 4 bases and J lost 6, with 13 bases in between. Germline V gives CDR1 SGHRS, CDR2 YFSETQ. The CDR3 runs to 14 residues. CDR3 sequence: CASSPGWSSGELFF. CDR3 nucleotides: TGCGCCAGCAGCCCCGGATGGTCTTCCGGGGAGCTGTTTTTT. Supplemented by reference TRBV5-1 and TRBJ2-2, the full variable domain reads KAGVTQTPRYLIKTRGQQVTLSCSPISGHRSVSWYQQTPGQGLQFLFEYFSETQRNKGNFPGRFSGRQFSNSRSEMNVSTLELGDSALYLCASSPGWSSGELFFGEGSRLTVL.

This clonotype was recorded a few times. The gene calls are TRBV5-4 and TRBJ2-1; 7 bases fit TRBD2. The CDR3 is 15 residues long. V dropped 2 bases and J dropped 7; count of bases not matched to a gene: 9. Germline V gene sequence: CDR1 SGHNT, CDR2 YYREEE (reference sequence). Here the CDR3 reads CASSLLAPSGNEQFF. The CDR3 DNA reads as TGTGCCAGCAGCTTACTAGCGCCCTCGGGGAATGAGCAGTTCTTC.